This section outlines one TCR beta chain sequence together with its context. Only one count was recorded for this clone. Its antigen remains unidentified. Base qualities were left out, and no much larger clone turns up one base away. The cohort was made up of about 610 healthy bone marrow donors. Cohort members were all nominally healthy when sampled, although unrecorded immune exposures were likely present. The donor was CMV seronegative and was included in the group of hundreds of seronegative cohort members. A peripheral blood sample was provided by each donor, and peripheral blood mononuclear cells were used for TCR beta sequencing. Genomic DNA extraction from the blood cell samples was performed with the Qiagen DNeasy Blood Extraction Kit. The library was built by means of the immunoSEQ multiplex PCR assay. The multiplex PCR relied on a mix of 60 forward primers for TCR Vbeta segments and 13 reverse primers for TCR Jbeta segments. Amplification of the CDR3 region of rearranged TCR beta genes was performed with a multiplex PCR assay on genomic DNA. The Illumina HiSeq System was used to sequence the amplified TCR beta libraries as 87-base-pair reads. Regarding the original processing steps: In a later analysis, tens of millions of unique TCR beta chains were counted across the 500 to 850 repertoires, and around 11 million of these chains were shared by at least two donors. Raw reads were error-corrected and collapsed into unique sequences with a nearest-neighbor algorithm that merged closely related sequences to remove PCR and sequencing errors. V, D and J gene segments were assigned by aligning CDR3 sequences to IMGT reference sequences. For a sequence to be retained, a match of at least six nucleotides was required to both a V gene segment and a J gene segment. A rearrangement was called productive if the CDR3 had no stop codons and remained in frame with V and J, and every other rearrangement was called non-productive. CDR3 was defined according to IMGT convention as the region running from the second conserved V-encoded cysteine to the conserved J-encoded phenylalanine. The earlier analysis of about 530 of the donors excluded any sequence lacking an unambiguous match to a single V gene segment. In an earlier analysis of approximately 590 of the donors, a V segment was called functional when productive rearrangements were above 56.7%, and segregating when the standard deviation between donors exceeded 5%. A statistical classification framework was built for diagnosing cytomegalovirus status from the catalog of TCR beta chain sequences. A later analysis assigned V and J genes by comparing TCR nucleotide sequences with IMGT/GENE-DB human TR gene sequences. Using the TCRdist pipeline, a later analysis assigned CDR3 sequences along with most-parsimonious VDJ recombination scenarios. In a later analysis, every TCR beta chain was defined by the combination of its CDR3 amino acid sequence and its V-gene family, and reads without a unique V-gene family were dropped. In a later analysis, around 600 highly shared, low-generation-probability nucleotide sequences were removed to address suspected cross-contamination and a sequencing artifact. A later analysis calculated a clonal expansion index for each public chain from normalized within-repertoire ranks of inferred template counts. In a later analysis, generation probabilities were computed with a VDJ recombination model fitted to out-of-frame rearrangements, and the resulting probabilities were checked against IGoR. Hypergeometric tests were used in a later analysis to score TCR-TCR, TCR-HLA and TCR-CMV co-occurrence, with a repertoire-size bias correction applied to the TCR pairs. In a later analysis, false discovery rates were estimated by permuting HLA or CMV assignments 20 times. In a later analysis, co-occurring TCRs were grouped using DBSCAN, and TCRdist sequence similarity was added for clustering within HLA-allele-positive subsets. Co-occurrence clustering excluded repertoires with fewer than 30,000 or more than 120,000 public chains, plus five with anomalous nucleotide sharing. TCRdb carries this immuneACCESS record with in-frame sequences only. Its versions omit some clonotypes, under half of them owing to an unresolved V gene in the studies checked, with the rest unexplained. V and J calls and clone size are given by that table; D and trimming were obtained from the DNA. This sample holds some 120,000 clones; around three quarters were observed only once. Over 2% of the sample is taken by the ten largest.

Spanning cysteine to phenylalanine, the CDR3 consists of 15 amino acids. Just CDR3 DNA is preserved here, 45 bases in frame from base 1. Looking up the germline V gene yields CDR1 MDHEN and CDR2 SYDVKM. Germline trimming amounts to 5 bases on V and 4 bases on J, with 11 as the count of junction bases outside the gene matches. The data were taken from a study of cytomegalovirus exposure and HLA in healthy donors (dated by TCRdb to about 2017). About the full investigation: An earlier analysis of under 600 of the donors reported about 250 Gb of sequence data and 117 million unique TCR beta sequences from 150 million to 200 million T cells. Roughly 300 gigabases of sequencing data and around 85 million unique TCR sequences made up an early release that covered several hundred HLA-typed donors. Of the roughly 400 genotyped donors, over 70% fell in the genetic ancestry cluster associated with self-reported Caucasian donors. The study aimed to test whether signatures of past pathogen exposure could be identified by cataloging public T cell receptors. The T cell repertoires of several hundred subjects were profiled by immunosequencing and related to cytomegalovirus serostatus. In addition to the first cohort of 650 to 800 subjects, a separate validation cohort of 120 different subjects was used. To predict cytomegalovirus infection status, the study combined high-throughput TCR immunosequencing, statistical association of individual TCRs with disease status, and machine learning. In a later analysis, previously published TCR beta repertoires from about 640 donors were re-analyzed and high-resolution HLA genotyping was added so that TCR occurrence patterns could be studied. Rather than drawing on any new phenotypic data, the later analysis identified candidate immune exposures from TCR beta sequences and the way those sequences occurred across donors. To decide whether each TCR beta V gene segment behaved as functional or pseudogenic, an earlier analysis of nearly 600 of the donors relied on high-throughput TCR beta sequencing. Donor age, sex, ethnicity and CMV serostatus were compiled alongside the repertoire data. A later genetic analysis used genome-wide SNP genotypes for about 60% of the roughly 670 donors, treating that subset as a discovery cohort. Every repertoire in the discovery cohort had been generated on one and the same sequencing platform. Class I and class II HLA loci were covered by the typing at four-digit resolution. The number of typed donors differed by locus: 629-630 for A, B, C, DRB1 and DQB1; 522 for DQA1; about 600 for DPA1; and some 430 for DPB1. Roughly 5 DR-DQ haplotypes were handled as single units for association and clustering, since linkage in the cohort was strong. Among about 390 genotyped donors of the cohort, an average of approximately 230,000 unique TCR beta nucleotide sequences were sequenced per donor, roughly 18% of them non-productive.

General findings and caveats noted by the study authors: The study listed 164 TCR beta chains as associated with cytomegalovirus. A few of the identified cytomegalovirus-associated TCR beta chains were confirmed in vitro to be specific for cytomegalovirus antigens. Because the 87-base-pair reads could not distinguish some IMGT-functional V segments, including TRBV6-2 and TRBV6-3, those segments were excluded. In a later analysis, about 17,000 TCR beta sequences were associated with specific HLA alleles at a false discovery rate of 0.05. A cluster of highly shared sequence variants was judged likely to represent a technical artifact of the sequencing pipeline. The earlier analysis of 450 to 700 of the donors excluded some 15 rarely observed V segments, including chromosome 9 orphons, because counts were too low. When HLA alleles, especially DR and DQ, strongly co-occurred, attributing TCR associations to individual alleles was difficult. Presence/absence analyses assumed roughly uniform sequencing depth across donors, an assumption that may not hold. Most TCR sequences were observed very rarely across donors, whereas some public TCRs were present in many individuals. According to a later analysis, most CMV-associated TCR beta chains appeared to be HLA-restricted, and the HLA associations seemed to be driven largely by CMV exposure. The classifier was reported to diagnose cytomegalovirus status with high specificity and sensitivity in both the original and validation cohorts. A later genetic analysis reported fewer N-insertions in productive TCRs among donors in an Asian-associated ancestry cluster than the roughly 650-donor mean. For the cohort, immune exposure information was limited to CMV serostatus. Broadly in line with IMGT annotations, most TCR beta V segments showed up in productive rearrangements about 87% or about 30% of the time in an earlier analysis of a few hundred of the donors. A further reported finding was that TCR beta sequences accurately predicted the HLA-A and HLA-B alleles for most subjects in the first cohort. In a later analysis, HLA-associated TCR beta chains were found to be more clonally expanded and to have lower generation probabilities than equally common non-associated chains. It was suggested by the authors that the approach could potentially be generalized to other disease states and immunological phenotypes. Because some donors lacked HLA typing at each locus, the association tests relied only on the typed subset. In a later analysis, TCR association rates were found to vary across HLA loci, with the most associated TCRs seen for DRB1 alleles and the fewest for HLA-C alleles. V-gene and J-gene trimming of TCR beta chains was associated with a missense DCLRE1C variant in a later genetic analysis, and the association was replicated in an independent cohort. In this cohort, only TCR beta chains were sequenced, and detectable features were limited by the absence of alpha or paired-chain data. In a later analysis, several top co-occurrence clusters were reported to appear linked to parvovirus B19, influenza, CMV and Epstein-Barr virus. Linkage disequilibrium might explain the correlated functional status among segregating V segments, but an unknown experimental factor could not be ruled out.

The chain employs TRBV28 and TRBJ2-7, with 7 central nucleotides matching TRBD1. Sequencing was performed on PBMCs. This receptor was identified in a man aged 25 to 40 in good health and CMV-seronegative. The CDR3 protein is CASSPTQGSAYEQYF. The DNA sequence is as follows: TGTGCCAGCAGTCCTACACAGGGGTCAGCTTACGAGCAGTACTTC.